One and the same sample provided the 13 T cell receptor beta chains below, sequenced in a study of cytomegalovirus exposure and HLA in healthy donors. The PCR used 60 Vbeta and 13 Jbeta primers. The method was immunoSEQ multiplex PCR; TCRdb's version includes in-frame clones alone and lacks a portion of them. The sample has some 110,000 clones; about three quarters are singletons. The sequencing sample was made of PBMCs. The receptors shown here come from a man aged 55 to 70 in good health and CMV-seropositive.

V is TRBV7-3 and J is TRBJ2-3; 11 bases map to TRBD2. After removal of 5 bases from V and 7 bases from J, the junction contained 8 bases not matched to a gene. This CDR3 has 15 residues. CDR1 and CDR2 (germline): SGHTA, FQGTGA. The CDR3 here is CASSPPGLAANTQYF. DNA for the CDR3: TGTGCCAGCAGCCCTCCGGGACTAGCGGCCAATACGCAGTATTTT.

The chain carries TRBV19 and TRBJ1-5; 8 bases line up with TRBD1. With V trimmed by 2 bases and J by 4 bases, 10 bases remained unmatched. The CDR3 loop spans 17 amino acids. CDR1 is LNHDA and CDR2 is SQIVND in the germline V gene (reference sequence). CDR3 in amino acids: CASSIYAGGQANQPQHF. The CDR3 DNA sequence: TGTGCCAGTAGTATATACGCCGGGGGACAGGCAAATCAGCCCCAGCATTTT.

V and J are TRBV4-3 and TRBJ2-1; D unclear. V shed 0 bases and J shed 0 bases, with 15 bases lying between them. Germline CDR1 reads LGHNA; CDR2 reads YSLEER. This CDR3 spans 18 amino acids. The CDR3 DNA sequence: TGCGCCAGCAGCCAAGATTACGCAGTACGGAGCTCCTACAATGAGCAGTTCTTC. Translation: CASSQDYAVRSSYNEQFF.

The chain links TRBV19 to TRBJ2-1; possible D gene TRBD1, 6 bases. The CDR3 totals 14 residues. V was trimmed by 0 bases and J by 6 bases, leaving 9 bases between them. The germline gives CDR1 LNHDA, CDR2 SQIVND (reference sequence). CDR3: CASSIEGAVNEQFF. The DNA of the CDR3 is TGTGCCAGTAGTATAGAGGGGGCGGTCAATGAGCAGTTCTTC.

This chain joins TRBV11-2 and TRBJ1-2, with D perhaps TRBD1 (5 bases). The CDR3 is 13 amino acids. CDR1 SGHAT and CDR2 FQNNGV come from the germline V gene. The V gene lost 2 bases and the J gene lost 7 bases, with 11 bases spanning the gap. The CDR3 coding sequence is TGTGCCAGCAGCTTACCGGGGGTGGGTGGCTACACCTTC. This encodes CASSLPGVGGYTF.

This rearrangement joins TRBV2 to TRBJ1-2; D is possibly TRBD1 (6 bases). The length of the CDR3 is 13 residues. V gave up 3 bases and J gave up 3 bases, with 8 bases separating them. Germline V lookup: CDR1 SNHLY, CDR2 FYNNEI. In DNA form, the CDR3 reads TGTGCCAGCAGTGACAGGGGTGACTATGGCTACACCTTC. It translates to CASSDRGDYGYTF.

This clone appeared many times. The chain couples TRBV6-4 to TRBJ1-6; D is uncertain. Germline V gene data show CDR1 as MRHNA and CDR2 as SNTAGT. There are 13 residues in the CDR3. Trimming cost V 0 bases and J 7 bases, with 4 bases left between them. The CDR3 nucleotides read TGTGCCAGCAGTGACTCGGCAAATTCACCCCTCCACTTT. As protein: CASSDSANSPLHF.

The chain combines TRBV6-1 with TRBJ1-2; D is ambiguous. V lost 7 bases to trimming and J lost 4 bases, with 13 bases between them. The CDR3 is 13 residues long. Per the germline V gene, CDR1 is MNHNS and CDR2 is SASEGT. DNA of the CDR3: TGTGCCAGCAATCGGGGTGGAGGCTATGGCTACACCTTC. Translated, it gives CASNRGGGYGYTF.

The J gene is TRBJ2-6, the V gene TRBV6-5; no reliable D call. CDR1 and CDR2 (germline): MNHEY, SVGAGI. This CDR3 comprises 16 residues. V dropped 1 base and J dropped 3 bases, with 10 bases sitting between them. This CDR3 reads CASSYLSFSGANVLTF. The CDR3 region has the DNA TGTGCCAGCAGTTACTTGAGCTTTAGTGGGGCCAACGTCCTGACTTTC.

This clone was seen only once. A much more abundant neighbour one base away suggests this may be a read error. This sequence joins TRBV7-2 and TRBJ2-2, with D perhaps TRBD1 (6 bases). The V gene lost 1 base and the J gene lost 0 bases, with 6 bases spanning the gap. This CDR3 spans 15 amino acids. CDR1 SGHTA and CDR2 FQGNSA come from the germline V gene. DNA for the CDR3: TGTGCCAGCAGCTTAGACAGGGCGAACACCGGGGAGCTGTTTTTT. This sequence encodes CASSLDRANTGELFF.

The V and J genes are TRBV5-6 and TRBJ2-5; 7 bases are shared with TRBD2. Germline V CDR1 and CDR2: SGHDT, YYEEEE. The CDR3 covers 17 residues. V shed 2 bases, J shed 1 base, and the junction held 11 bases outside the gene matches. The CDR3 loop reads CASSFATSANIQETQYF. Written as DNA, the CDR3 is TGTGCCAGCAGCTTCGCTACTAGCGCCAACATCCAAGAGACCCAGTACTTC.

This chain links TRBV7-2 with TRBJ2-7; D is ambiguous. CDR3 length: 12 amino acids. Trimming stripped 5 bases from V and 3 bases from J, with 8 bases between. Germline assignment: CDR1 SGHTA and CDR2 FQGNSA. The CDR3 nucleotides are TGTGCCAGCAGCCCCAACGGCTACGAGCAGTACTTC. Protein sequence: CASSPNGYEQYF.

V usage is TRBV19 and J usage is TRBJ1-6; D gene unclear. V was cut by 1 base and J by 0 bases, with 19 bases left in between. The germline gives CDR1 LNHDA, CDR2 SQIVND (reference sequence). CDR3 length equals 20 residues. The chain's CDR3 is CASSIVEGVVGSSYNSPLHF. The CDR3 DNA sequence: TGTGCCAGTAGTATAGTTGAAGGCGTAGTTGGGAGCTCCTATAATTCACCCCTCCACTTT.